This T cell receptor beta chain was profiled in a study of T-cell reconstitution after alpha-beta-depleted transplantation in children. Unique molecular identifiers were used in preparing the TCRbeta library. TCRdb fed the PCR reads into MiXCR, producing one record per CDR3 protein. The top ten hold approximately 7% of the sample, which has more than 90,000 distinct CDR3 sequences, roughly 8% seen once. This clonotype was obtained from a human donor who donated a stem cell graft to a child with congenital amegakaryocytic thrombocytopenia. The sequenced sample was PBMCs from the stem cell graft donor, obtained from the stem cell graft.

CDR3 loop: CASRNPYSNQPQHF. Written as DNA, the CDR3 is TGTGCCAGCAGAAACCCCTATAGCAATCAGCCCCAGCATTTT. The genes are TRBV7-8 and TRBJ1-5; D unresolved. Germline V lookup: CDR1 SGHVS, CDR2 FQNEAQ. V lost 6 bases, J lost 0 bases, and 9 bases lay in between. The CDR3 contains 14 residues. The variable domain in full, with the rest retrieved from reference TRBV7-8 and TRBJ1-5, is GAGVSQSPRYKVAKRGQDVALRCDPISGHVSLFWYQQALGQGPEFLTYFQNEAQLDKSGLPSDRFFAERPEGSVSTLKIQRTQQEDSAVYLCASRNPYSNQPQHFGDGTRLSIL.